These T cell receptor beta chains were read from a single sample in a study of T cell responses to AZD1222 COVID-19 vaccine. Libraries were prepared by immunoSEQ multiplex PCR; TCRdb keeps only in-frame clonotypes and omits some of them. The table has around 120,000 clones, 70% to 90% seen once. This material consisted of peripheral blood, taken on day 0 of AZD1222 vaccination. The receptors come from an adult in good health. Both conserved end residues are part of each CDR3. D genes are given only for firm matches. Size is omitted from some rows. Given values are once, few, many or a class for expanded clones.

size: NA; D: NA; J: TRBJ2-7; V: TRBV6-5; DNA: TGTGCCACCTCAAGGGGGACCCGCTCCTACGAGCAGTACTTC; CDR3: CATSRGTRSYEQYF
size: NA; D: NA; J: TRBJ1-1; V: TRBV7-9; DNA: TGTGCCAGCAGCTTGACAGCAGAGAACACTGAAGCTTTCTTT; CDR3: CASSLTAENTEAFF
size: NA; D: NA; J: TRBJ1-1; V: TRBV21-1; DNA: TGTGCCAGCAGCAAAATCCTAGGGGCGGTTAACACTGAAGCTTTCTTT; CDR3: CASSKILGAVNTEAFF
size: NA; D: TRBD1; J: TRBJ1-4; V: TRBV10-2; DNA: TGCGCCAGCAGTGACCGACACAGGGGGCTGACTAATGAAAAACTGTTTTTT; CDR3: CASSDRHRGLTNEKLFF
size: NA; D: NA; J: TRBJ1-1; V: TRBV2; DNA: TGTGCCAGCAGTGATCGGGAGATAGGGGCCGGATCTGAAGCTTTCTTT; CDR3: CASSDREIGAGSEAFF
size: once; D: NA; J: TRBJ1-2; V: TRBV3-1/TRBV3-2; DNA: TGTGCCAGCAGCCTCGGACAGCTGTCCTATGGCTACACCTTC; CDR3: CASSLGQLSYGYTF
size: NA; D: NA; J: TRBJ1-5; V: TRBV6-5; DNA: TGTGCCAGCAGTTCGGTAGGGAGAGGAAATCAGCCCCAGCATTTT; CDR3: CASSSVGRGNQPQHF
size: NA; D: NA; J: TRBJ1-3; V: TRBV20-1; DNA: TGCAGTGCTAGTATCGGGGGCGCTGGAAACACCATATATTTT; CDR3: CSASIGGAGNTIYF
size: once; D: NA; J: TRBJ1-1; V: TRBV6-5; DNA: TGTGCCAGCAGCACCGGACAGTTGAGCTGGGCTGAAGCTTTCTTT; CDR3: CASSTGQLSWAEAFF
size: few; D: NA; J: TRBJ1-3; V: TRBV4-3; DNA: TGCGCCAGCAGCCAAGAGCAGGGCTTTACTGGAAACACCATATATTTT; CDR3: CASSQEQGFTGNTIYF
size: NA; D: NA; J: TRBJ1-3; V: TRBV5-6; DNA: TGTGCCAGCAGCCCCGGGGGAAACACCATATATTTT; CDR3: CASSPGGNTIYF
size: NA; D: NA; J: TRBJ2-3; V: TRBV5-1; DNA: TGCGCCAGCAGCTTGGGACAGGTGACCTCGGGCACAGATACGCAGTATTTT; CDR3: CASSLGQVTSGTDTQYF
size: NA; D: NA; J: TRBJ2-5; V: TRBV7-9; DNA: TGTGCCAGCTGGAGGACCCCTCTTAGTGGGGGGAAACTAGAGACCCAGTACTTC; CDR3: CASWRTPLSGGKLETQYF
size: NA; D: TRBD1; J: TRBJ2-3; V: TRBV7-9; DNA: TGTGCCAGCAGCTCGGCCTCGGACAGGGTTACGCAGTATTTT; CDR3: CASSSASDRVTQYF
size: once; D: TRBD2; J: TRBJ2-3; V: TRBV6-4; DNA: TGTGCCAGCAGTGAGGGCGGGGGTACAGATACGCAGTATTTT; CDR3: CASSEGGGTDTQYF
size: NA; D: TRBD2; J: TRBJ2-5; V: TRBV5-1; DNA: TGCGCCAGCAGCCGCTCGCCGGCGGGGGGCGGAGAGACCCAGTACTTC; CDR3: CASSRSPAGGGETQYF
size: once; D: TRBD1; J: TRBJ2-7; V: TRBV15; DNA: TGTGCCACGGCCGGGACAGGGGGCTCCTACGAGCAGTACTTC; CDR3: CATAGTGGSYEQYF
size: once; D: NA; J: TRBJ2-7; V: TRBV6-2/TRBV6-3; DNA: TGTGCCAGCAGTTACTCCGGAACAGGGCAACACGAGCAGTACTTC; CDR3: CASSYSGTGQHEQYF
size: NA; D: TRBD1; J: TRBJ1-2; V: TRBV5-1; DNA: TGCGCCAGCAGCGAAACAGGGGCTCCTAACTATGGCTACACCTTC; CDR3: CASSETGAPNYGYTF
size: NA; D: NA; J: TRBJ1-1; V: TRBV5-4; DNA: TGTGCCAGCAGCTTGTCGGTCCAGGCGAACACTGAAGCTTTCTTT; CDR3: CASSLSVQANTEAFF
size: NA; D: TRBD1; J: TRBJ1-2; V: TRBV2; DNA: TGTGCCAGCAGTAAGGACAGGGGGAGGATGGATGGCTACACCTTC; CDR3: CASSKDRGRMDGYTF
size: NA; D: NA; J: TRBJ1-6; V: TRBV7-2; DNA: TGTGCCAGCAGCCAAGTTCGGTTTATTTCACCCCTCCACTTT; CDR3: CASSQVRFISPLHF
size: NA; D: NA; J: TRBJ1-6; V: TRBV27; DNA: TGTGCCAGCCGGGTCGATCCGTTCTCACCCCTCCACTTT; CDR3: CASRVDPFSPLHF
size: NA; D: NA; J: TRBJ1-6; V: TRBV6-2/TRBV6-3; DNA: TGTGCCAGCAGTTATCCTTCTTCCTCTAGCAATTCACCCCTCCACTTT; CDR3: CASSYPSSSSNSPLHF
size: NA; D: NA; J: TRBJ1-4; V: TRBV9; DNA: TGTGCCAGCAGCGTAGACCAGATTAATGAAAAACTGTTTTTT; CDR3: CASSVDQINEKLFF
size: once; D: NA; J: TRBJ2-7; V: TRBV5-1; DNA: TGCGCCAGCAGCTCTCTCACTGCTGCCTACGAGCAGTACTTC; CDR3: CASSSLTAAYEQYF
size: NA; D: NA; J: TRBJ2-5; V: TRBV19; DNA: TGTGCCAGTAGTATAGAGGTGCGCAGGGGAGAAGAGACCCAGTACTTC; CDR3: CASSIEVRRGEETQYF
size: NA; D: NA; J: TRBJ1-1; V: TRBV29-1; DNA: TGCAGCGTTGCGGCGGTTGAGACTGAAGCTTTCTTT; CDR3: CSVAAVETEAFF
size: NA; D: NA; J: TRBJ2-2; V: TRBV4-1; DNA: TGCGCCAGCAGCCACCGGGCCGGGGAGCTGTTTTTT; CDR3: CASSHRAGELFF
size: NA; D: NA; J: TRBJ2-7; V: TRBV7-9; DNA: TGTGCCAGCAGCTTAATAGGGGGTACCCCTCTCGAGCAGTACTTC; CDR3: CASSLIGGTPLEQYF
size: once; D: NA; J: TRBJ1-2; V: TRBV7-2; DNA: TGTGCCAGCAGCTTAGACGGGGCAGGCAATTACTATGGCTACACCTTC; CDR3: CASSLDGAGNYYGYTF
size: NA; D: NA; J: TRBJ2-5; V: TRBV6-2/TRBV6-3; DNA: TGTGCCAGCAGTTACTCCCCGTTAGGGGATGGGCAGACCCAGTACTTC; CDR3: CASSYSPLGDGQTQYF
size: NA; D: NA; J: TRBJ2-2; V: TRBV18; DNA: TGTGCCAGCTCTCCCCTAGGGGCTGCCGGGGAGCTGTTTTTT; CDR3: CASSPLGAAGELFF
size: NA; D: TRBD1; J: TRBJ1-2; V: TRBV3-1/TRBV3-2; DNA: TGTGCCAGCAGCCAATACAGGGGCGCGGGCTACACCTTC; CDR3: CASSQYRGAGYTF
size: NA; D: NA; J: TRBJ2-1; V: TRBV6-5; DNA: TGTGCCAGCAGAGCAATAGTCGATGAGCAGTTCTTC; CDR3: CASRAIVDEQFF
size: NA; D: NA; J: TRBJ2-1; V: TRBV29-1; DNA: TGCAGCGTACGAGGGCTAGCGTACAATGAGCAGTTCTTC; CDR3: CSVRGLAYNEQFF